These 20 T cell receptor beta chains share one sample of origin, sequenced in a study of tumor and adjacent non-tumor tissue in lung cancer. TCRbeta libraries were built with three rounds of nested PCR, modified from ARM-PCR. TCRdb called the multiplex PCR reads again in MiXCR, with one record for every CDR3 protein. The table has about 200,000 distinct CDR3 sequences, about two thirds seen once; the top ten hold around 27%. No cell sorting was done before RNA was extracted from the tissue. Sequencing used lung tumor tissue. These receptors all stem from a man aged 60 to 75 with non-small cell lung cancer.

The V gene is TRBV12-3 or TRBV12-4, the J gene TRBJ2-1; D unresolved. The CDR3 loop spans 13 amino acids. Trimming removed 1 base from V and 13 bases from J, with 14 bases in between. CDR3 DNA sequence: TGTGCCAGCAGTTTAGGGATGGATAGGCCCCAGTTCTTC. As protein: CASSLGMDRPQFF.

Concerning this clonotype: One end of the junction fails to match germline, which may point to a read error. The V call is TRBV5-4, the J call TRBJ2-7; no definite D call. The CDR3 has 15 amino acids. Germline V CDR1 and CDR2: SGHNT, YYREEE (reference sequence). CDR3 protein: CASSLACTVSYELYF. CDR3 nucleotide sequence: TGTGCCAGCAGCTTGGCCTGTACGGTCTCCTACGAGCTGTACTTC.

This clonotype was found a few times. The chain combines TRBV4-1 with TRBJ2-1; TRBD2 matches 8 bases. The germline CDR1 and CDR2 sequences are MGHRA and YSYEKL. The CDR3 covers 15 residues. Trimming removed 5 bases from V and 6 bases from J; junction bases left unmatched: 9. Written as DNA, the CDR3 is TGCGCCAGCAGCGAAGGGACTAGAGAAGTCAATGAGCAGTTCTTC. The encoded protein is CASSEGTREVNEQFF.

A note on this clonotype: One junction end does not reproduce the germline sequence, and a read error may be involved. For the CDR3, the DNA is TGTGCCAGTAGTCCGCCAGCCGCAAACGAGCATTACTTT. This sequence encodes CASSPPAANEHYF. The chain uses TRBV5-6 and TRBJ2-7; D remains ambiguous. The CDR3 extends over 13 amino acids. Looked up from germline, CDR1 is SGHDT and CDR2 is YYEEEE.

About this clonotype itself: Just one base apart from a much larger clone, this may be a read error. The gene calls are TRBV4-1 and TRBJ2-5; either TRBD1 or TRBD2 may supply D (6 bases each). Trimming removed 2 bases at V and 2 bases at J, with 18 bases between. The germline V gene has CDR1 MGHRA and CDR2 YSYEKL. This CDR3 comprises 17 residues. Here the CDR3 DNA reads TGCGCCAGCAGCCAACGCGGAGGGGGAAGCCTGCAAGAGACCCAGTACTTC. It codes for CASSQRGGGSLQETQYF.

A note on this clonotype: A junction end diverges from the germline sequence, so it may reflect a read error. The chain carries TRBV6-5 and TRBJ2-5, with TRBD2 matching over 7 bases. CDR1 and CDR2 (germline): MNHEY, SVGAGI. CDR3 length: 15 amino acids. The CDR3 DNA sequence: TGTGCCAGCAGTTACTCTCGGGGGGTGAAAGAGACCCAGCACTTC. Its protein product is CASSYSRGVKETQHF.

The CDR3 protein is CSALQEHGRHLHF. DNA of the CDR3: TGCAGTGCTCTACAGGAGCACGGGCGCCACCTACACTTT. The chain is built from TRBV20-1 and TRBJ1-6; D is possibly TRBD1 (5 bases). V lost 5 bases and J lost 19, with 24 bases in between. Germline V gene sequence: CDR1 DFQATT, CDR2 SNEGSKA (reference sequence). The CDR3 has 13 amino acids.

To note about this clonotype: This CDR3 fails to terminate in the conserved phenylalanine or tryptophan, so it likely reflects a read error. The rearrangement joins TRBV20-1 to TRBJ2-3; no clear D gene. This CDR3 spans 13 amino acids. Germline values: CDR1 DFQATT, CDR2 SNEGSKA (reference sequence). CDR3: CGASLWGTDTQYL. CDR3 nucleotides: TGCGGTGCTAGTTTGTGGGGCACAGATACGCAGTATTTA.

This clonotype has a handful of counts. Written as DNA, the CDR3 is TGCGCCAGCAGTCCCCAGGGGATACTGTACAATGAGCAGTTCTTC. Amino acid sequence: CASSPQGILYNEQFF. The chain has TRBV10-2 and TRBJ2-1; possibly TRBD1 for D (6 bases). The CDR3 spans 15 residues. Germline values: CDR1 WSHSY, CDR2 SAAADI. Trimming removed 5 bases at V and 4 bases at J, with 15 bases between.

This clonotype was found once. V gene TRBV6-2 or TRBV6-3 combines with J gene TRBJ2-3; 13 positions agree with TRBD2. J lost 1 base, V lost 8 bases, and 21 bases had no gene match. CDR1 and CDR2 (germline): MNHEY, SVGEGT. The CDR3 covers 21 residues. The CDR3 sequence is CASAIYPGLAGVGSGTDTQYF. The CDR3, as DNA: TGTGCCAGCGCAATTTATCCCGGACTAGCGGGAGTGGGCTCTGGCACAGATACGCAGTATTTT.

This clonotype was found a few times. Since a much larger clone is just one base distant, this may be a read error. The rearrangement links TRBV11-1 to TRBJ2-5; D is ambiguous. This CDR3 contains 14 residues. The germline CDR1 and CDR2 sequences are SGHAT and FQDESV (reference sequence). This CDR3 is CASSLAAFQETRYF. The CDR3 region has the DNA TGTGCCAGCAGCTTAGCTGCGTTCCAAGAGACCCGGTACTTC. The entire variable domain, with the rest obtained from reference TRBV11-1 and TRBJ2-5, is as follows: EAEVAQSPRYKITEKSQAVAFWCDPISGHATLYWYRQILGQGPELLVQFQDESVVDDSQLPKDRFSAERLKGVDSTLKIQPAELGDSAMYLCASSLAAFQETRYFGPGTRLLVL.

This clonotype came up a few times. The V gene is TRBV7-3, the J gene TRBJ2-7, with D perhaps matching TRBD2 (6 bases). V was trimmed by 9 bases and J by 5 bases, leaving 17 bases between them. Germline V gives CDR1 SGHTA, CDR2 FQGTGA. The CDR3 has 13 residues. The CDR3 DNA is TGTGCCAGTAGCCCGGGGGTCGCGGACGAGCAGTACTTC. Translation gives CASSPGVADEQYF.

This clonotype is a singleton in its sample. Relative to the germline gene, one junction end is altered; a read error may explain this. The chain has TRBV12-5 and TRBJ2-6, with D possibly matching TRBD1 (6 bases). This CDR3 spans 16 amino acids. Germline CDR1 and CDR2: LGHNT and FRNRAP. The CDR3 sequence: CASAQGGLAGVNVLTF. CDR3 DNA: TGTGCTAGTGCCCAAGGGGGTCTAGCTGGGGTCAACGTCCTGACTTTC.

Points on this clonotype: A much more abundant neighbour one base away suggests this may be a read error. The CDR3 end shows no conserved phenylalanine or tryptophan, and so a read error is likely. The V call is TRBV20-1, the J call TRBJ2-7; D tentatively fits TRBD1 or TRBD2 (7 bases each). Germline CDR1 is DFQATT and CDR2 is SNEGSKA (reference sequence). V was clipped by 6 bases and J by 2 bases, with 14 bases between them. The CDR3 length is 13 residues. This CDR3 reads CSAQGRVAYEQYI. The CDR3 bases are TGCAGTGCACAGGGGAGGGTGGCCTACGAGCAGTACATC.

CDR3 bases: TGTGCCAGCAGTTCACGGACAAAGAGCTCCTACAATAAACAGTTCTTC. This gives the protein CASSSRTKSSYNKQFF. The chain has TRBV12-3 or TRBV12-4 and TRBJ2-1; tentative D call: TRBD1 (5 bases). V lost 4 bases to trimming and J lost 13 bases, with 26 bases between them. The CDR3 loop spans 16 amino acids.

To note about this clonotype: An end of the junction does not agree with germline; a read error may underlie this. V is TRBV11-3 and J is TRBJ2-7; 7 positions agree with TRBD2. Germline values: CDR1 SGHNT, CDR2 YENEEA. The CDR3 is 14 residues long. This chain's CDR3 is CASSPRRESDEQNF. CDR3 nucleotides: TGTGCCAGCAGCCCGAGGCGGGAGAGCGACGAGCAGAACTTC.

The sample holds one count of this clonotype. The junction and the germline gene differ at one end; a read error may be behind it. CDR3 residues: CSPQGGDMQYF. DNA for the CDR3: TGCAGCCCTCAGGGAGGGGATATGCAGTATTTT. The J gene is TRBJ2-3, the V gene TRBV29-1, with TRBD2 matching over 7 bases. This CDR3 spans 11 amino acids. Germline CDR1 SQVTM, CDR2 ANQGSEA.

Note on this clonotype: The conserved phenylalanine or tryptophan normally closing the CDR3 is absent here, so this likely arose from a read error. The CDR3 here is CSATTGEHTQYV. The CDR3 region has the DNA TGCAGTGCAACTACAGGGGAACATACGCAGTATGTT. The V and J genes are TRBV20-1 and TRBJ2-3; 7 positions agree with TRBD1. Trimming at V came to 6 bases and at J to 7 bases, leaving 7 bases not matched to a gene. Germline V gene sequence: CDR1 DFQATT, CDR2 SNEGSKA (reference sequence). CDR3 length: 12 amino acids.

Note on this clonotype: A read error may explain this, as a much larger clone is one base away. This sequence joins TRBV5-1 and TRBJ2-3, with TRBD2 as a possible D gene (5 bases). CDR3 length: 15 residues. The germline V gene encodes CDR1 SGHRS and CDR2 YFSETQ. CDR3 DNA sequence: TGCGCCAGCAGCCATGGACGGGATTTCACAGATACGCTGTATTTT. Its translation: CASSHGRDFTDTLYF.

Turning to this clonotype: The junction differs from germline at one of its ends, possibly a read error. The rearrangement uses TRBV11-2 and TRBJ1-4; no definite D call. CDR1 and CDR2 from the germline V gene are SGHAT and FQNNGV. CDR3 size: 13 residues. CDR3 sequence (DNA): TGTGCCAGCGGCACCGGGCTGAATGAAAAAGTGTTTTTT. As protein: CASGTGLNEKVFF.